This entry lists 8 T cell receptor beta chains sequenced from one sample in a study of spatial heterogeneity in lung cancer. Broader study findings: Tumor mutation counts were tracked by expanded intratumoral alpha and beta TCR counts.

TCRdb independently ran MiXCR on the 5' RACE reads; one entry per CDR3 protein. The table shows a few thousand distinct CDR3 sequences, with roughly 13% occurring only once. Which antigens these TCRs recognize remains unknown. Described time point: sample taken at primary tumor resection. The starting material was lung tumor tissue, obtained at surgery. These receptors all come from a female donor with early-stage non-small cell lung cancer.

This clonotype qualifies as medium-sized (0.01 to 0.1%). The chain joins TRBV6-5 to TRBJ1-5, with a weak D call TRBD1 (5 bases). V was shortened by 5 bases and J by 7 bases, with 15 bases between the two germline ends. The CDR3 is 14 amino acids. Germline CDR1 MNHEY, CDR2 SVGAGI. DNA of the CDR3: TGTGCCAGCAGTCCGGGGGATGAGACCCAGCCCCAGCATTTT. Encoded protein: CASSPGDETQPQHF.

The chain links TRBV6-6 to TRBJ2-3, with a tentative D call TRBD2 (6 bases). From germline, CDR1 is MNHNY and CDR2 SVGAGI (reference sequence). This CDR3 comprises 15 residues. With 2 bases removed from V and 1 base from J, the gap between germline ends came to 10 bases. CDR3 in amino acids: CASSYGGSGTDTQYF. The CDR3 DNA reads TGTGCCAGCAGTTACGGGGGGTCGGGCACAGATACGCAGTATTTT.

This clonotype is medium-sized in the sample. The V call is TRBV29-1, the J call TRBJ2-2, with TRBD2 matching over 9 bases. The CDR3 is 14 amino acids. CDR1 is SQVTM, CDR2 ANQGSEA, per germline. V lost 4 bases to trimming and J lost 5 bases; unmatched junction nucleotides: 5. The CDR3 DNA reads as TGCAGCGTTGGGCTAGCGGGATGGACCGGGGAGCTGTTTTTT. Amino acid sequence: CSVGLAGWTGELFF.

By proportion, this clonotype is medium-sized (0.01 to 0.1%). The CDR3 sequence is CASSLALLAGGNRPFF. CDR3 DNA sequence: TGCGCCAGCAGCTTGGCCCTACTAGCGGGTGGTAATCGGCCGTTCTTC. The V and J genes are TRBV5-1 and TRBJ2-1, with TRBD2 matching over 9 bases. CDR1 is SGHRS and CDR2 is YFSETQ in the germline V gene. The junction had 16 bases not matched to a gene; V was cut back by 0 bases and J by 15 bases. This CDR3 comprises 16 residues. The full variable domain, in which reference TRBV5-1 and TRBJ2-1 provide the parts outside the CDR3, is KAGVTQTPRYLIKTRGQQVTLSCSPISGHRSVSWYQQTPGQGLQFLFEYFSETQRNKGNFPGRFSGRQFSNSRSEMNVSTLELGDSALYLCASSLALLAGGNRPFFGPGTRLTVL.

The chain employs TRBV7-8 and TRBJ2-3; D may be TRBD2 (5 bases). The V gene's germline CDR1 is SGHVS and CDR2 FQNEAQ. Trimming cost V 0 bases and J 2 bases, with 12 bases left between them. The CDR3 is 16 residues long. CDR3: CASSLAPSSYTDTQYF. In nucleotides, the CDR3 is TGTGCCAGCAGCTTAGCCCCTAGCAGTTACACAGATACGCAGTATTTT.

Relative to its sample, this clonotype is medium-sized (0.01 to 0.1%). The rearrangement joins TRBV10-3 to TRBJ2-6; 8 bases align to TRBD1. Germline assignment: CDR1 ENHRY and CDR2 SYGVKD. This CDR3 is 17 amino acids long. V shed 0 bases, J shed 6 bases, and the junction held 7 bases outside the gene matches. The CDR3 loop reads CAISESKGQGVANVLTF. The CDR3 region has the DNA TGTGCCATCAGTGAGTCGAAAGGACAGGGAGTGGCCAACGTCCTGACTTTC.

This clonotype was counted only a few times. This chain links TRBV4-2 with TRBJ2-7; possibly TRBD1 for D (6 bases). Germline V lookup: CDR1 LGHNA, CDR2 YNFKEQ. V was pared by 0 bases and J by 13 bases, with 13 bases between. The CDR3 has 12 amino acids. The CDR3 DNA sequence: TGTGCCAGCAGCCAAGATTGGGACAATCTCTACTTC. Translation: CASSQDWDNLYF.

The CDR3, as DNA: TGTGCCAGCAGCTCAGAGGACACAACGAACACTGAAGCTTTCTTT. Protein: CASSSEDTTNTEAFF. J is TRBJ1-1 and V is TRBV7-8; D may be TRBD1 (5 bases). Germline loops: CDR1 SGHVS, CDR2 FQNEAQ. The V end was cut by 4 bases, the J end by 1 base, with 13 bases between. This CDR3 spans 15 amino acids.